This TCR beta chain was observed in a study of T cells after yellow fever vaccination. Germline V gene lookup returns CDR1 SGHTA and CDR2 FQGNSA. V was cut by 2 bases and J by 3 bases, with 14 bases left in between. The CDR3 runs to 15 residues. Using its own MiXCR run on the 5' RACE reads, TCRdb lists one record per CDR3 protein. Seen here are 150,000 to 200,000 distinct CDR3 sequences, approximately 6.2% observed once, and the top ten hold just under 3%. The sample holds many counts of this clonotype. This clonotype originated in a young man who received the YFV17D yellow fever vaccine. The sample here was CD4+ T cells sorted from PBMCs, taken on the day of the first yellow fever vaccination. The V gene is TRBV7-2, the J gene TRBJ2-7, with D tentatively TRBD2 (6 bases). The CDR3 reads CASSLQKTTSYEQYF. The CDR3 DNA sequence: TGTGCCAGCAGCTTACAGAAAACGACTAGCTACGAGCAGTACTTC.